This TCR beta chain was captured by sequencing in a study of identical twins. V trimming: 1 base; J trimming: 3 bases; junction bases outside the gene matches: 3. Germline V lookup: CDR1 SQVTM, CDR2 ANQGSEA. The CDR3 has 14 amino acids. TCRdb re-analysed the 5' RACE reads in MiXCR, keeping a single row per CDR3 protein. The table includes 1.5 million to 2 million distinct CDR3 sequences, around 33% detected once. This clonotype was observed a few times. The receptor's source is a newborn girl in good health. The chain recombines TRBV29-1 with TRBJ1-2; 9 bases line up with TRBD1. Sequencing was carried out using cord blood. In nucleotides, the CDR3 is TGCAGCGTTGAAGGACAGGGGGAGGACTATGGCTACACCTTC. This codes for CSVEGQGEDYGYTF.